This TCR beta chain was found in a study of T cells in tumors after PD-1 blockade. The study's findings and limits: Some novel exhausted tumor clones appeared in pre-treatment blood, suggesting peripheral recruitment.

Clones were sequenced by immunoSEQ multiplex PCR, and TCRdb holds only the in-frame ones, with some missing. In the table there are fewer than 40,000 clones, 73% of which are singletons. Concerning this clone: The antigen is undetermined.

CDR1 and CDR2 from the germline V gene are SGDLS and YYNGEE. The CDR3 is made up of 14 amino acids. Trimming cost V 5 bases and J 2 bases, with 14 bases left between them. Source: PBMCs, taken after anti-PD-1 treatment. The chain links TRBV9 to TRBJ2-7; possibly TRBD2 for D (6 bases). The TCR sequence derives from a human donor with basal cell carcinoma. CDR3 loop: CASSGGTVAYEQYF. Written as DNA, the CDR3 is TGTGCCAGCAGTGGCGGGACGGTTGCCTACGAGCAGTACTTC.